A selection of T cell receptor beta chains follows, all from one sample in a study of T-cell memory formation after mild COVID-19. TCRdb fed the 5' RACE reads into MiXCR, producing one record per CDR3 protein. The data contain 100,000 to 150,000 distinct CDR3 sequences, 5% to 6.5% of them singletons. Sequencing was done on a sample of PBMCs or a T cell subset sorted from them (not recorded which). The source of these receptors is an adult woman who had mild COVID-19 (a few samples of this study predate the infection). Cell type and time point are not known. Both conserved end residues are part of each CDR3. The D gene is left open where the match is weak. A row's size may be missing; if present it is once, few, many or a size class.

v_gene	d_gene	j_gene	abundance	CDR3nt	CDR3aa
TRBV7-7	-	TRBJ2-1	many	TGTGCCAGCAGCTTATCCCATCGTCAAGGGTACAATGAGCAGTTCTTC	CASSLSHRQGYNEQFF
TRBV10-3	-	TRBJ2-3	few	TGTGCCATCAGCGAAGGGGGAAAGACTAGCACAGATACGCAGTATTTT	CAISEGGKTSTDTQYF
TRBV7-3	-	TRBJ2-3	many	TGTGCCAGCAGCTTAACTAGCGGAGATGCCTTTACGCAGTATTTT	CASSLTSGDAFTQYF
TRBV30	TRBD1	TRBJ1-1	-	TGTGCCTGGAGGGGGACAGGGAACACTGAAGCTTTCTTT	CAWRGTGNTEAFF
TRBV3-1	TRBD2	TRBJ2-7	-	TGTGCCAGCAGCCAGGTACCTAGCGGGGGGTCCGAGCAGTACTTC	CASSQVPSGGSEQYF
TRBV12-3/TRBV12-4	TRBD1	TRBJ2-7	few	TGTGCCAGCAGCGATGGACAGGGGGTAGGCGAGCAGTACTTC	CASSDGQGVGEQYF
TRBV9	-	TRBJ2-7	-	TGTGCCAGCAGCGTAGGAGGGGACACCTACGAGCAGTACTTC	CASSVGGDTYEQYF
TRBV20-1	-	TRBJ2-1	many	TGCAGTGCTAGCGACAGACACAATGAGCAGTTCTTC	CSASDRHNEQFF
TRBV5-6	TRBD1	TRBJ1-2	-	TGTGCCAGCAGCGGTGGGACAGACTACTATGGCTACACCTTC	CASSGGTDYYGYTF
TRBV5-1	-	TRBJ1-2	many	TGCGCCAGCAGCCCCCAAGGACCTAACTATGGCTACACCTTC	CASSPQGPNYGYTF
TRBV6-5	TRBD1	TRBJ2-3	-	TGTGCCAGCAGTTACCAGGGGGCGTTGATGGATACGCAGTATTTT	CASSYQGALMDTQYF
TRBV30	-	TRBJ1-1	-	TGTGCCTGGACTTTTGGGGGCAGGGACACTGAAGCTTTCTTT	CAWTFGGRDTEAFF
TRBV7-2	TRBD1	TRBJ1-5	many	TGTGCCAGCAGCCCACGGACAGGGGGCAGTCAGCCCCAGCATTTT	CASSPRTGGSQPQHF
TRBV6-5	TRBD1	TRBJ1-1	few	TGTGCCAGCAGTTACTGGGGAGGGGGCACCATGAACGCTGAAGCTTTCTTT	CASSYWGGGTMNAEAFF
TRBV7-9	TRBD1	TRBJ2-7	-	TGTGCCAGCAGCTTAGGGACAGGGGTAAACGAGCAGTACTTC	CASSLGTGVNEQYF
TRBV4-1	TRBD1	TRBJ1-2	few	TGCGCCAGCAGCCAACCGGGACAGGGTTCTAACTATGGCTACACCTTC	CASSQPGQGSNYGYTF
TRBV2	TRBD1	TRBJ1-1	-	TGTGCCAGCAGTGTGGACAGGCTGAACACTGAAGCTTTCTTT	CASSVDRLNTEAFF
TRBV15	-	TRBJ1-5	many	TGTGCCACCAGCAGAGATGGAGCGAGCAATCAGCCCCAGCATTTT	CATSRDGASNQPQHF
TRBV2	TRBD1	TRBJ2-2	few	TGTGCCACGCGACAGGGTCGGACCGGGGAGCTGTTTTTT	CATRQGRTGELFF
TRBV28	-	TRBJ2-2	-	TGTGCCAGCAGCCTAAGGAGCGTCGGGGAGCTGTTTTTT	CASSLRSVGELFF
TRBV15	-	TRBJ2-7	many	TGTGCCACCAGCAGAGATACCCAATACGAGCAGTACTTC	CATSRDTQYEQYF
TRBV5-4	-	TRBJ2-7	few	TGTGCCAGCAGCATCGACATCTCCTACGAGCAGTACTTC	CASSIDISYEQYF
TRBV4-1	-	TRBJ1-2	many	TGCGCCAGCAGCCAAGATGGGACAAGACCCATATCGGGAGGCTACACCTTC	CASSQDGTRPISGGYTF
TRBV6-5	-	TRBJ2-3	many	TGTGCCAGCAGTCGCATAGCTAGCACAGATACGCAGTATTTT	CASSRIASTDTQYF
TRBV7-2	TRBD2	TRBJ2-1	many	TGTGCCAGCAGCTTTTCGGGAGGGCTCTACAATGAGCAGTTCTTC	CASSFSGGLYNEQFF
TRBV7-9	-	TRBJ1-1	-	TGTGCCAGCACCCCGACAGGCGAAGCTTTCTTT	CASTPTGEAFF
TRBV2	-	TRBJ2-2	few	TGTGCCAGCAGTGACCCTGCGGGGGGACAGGGAGTTCGCACCGGGGAGCTGTTTTTT	CASSDPAGGQGVRTGELFF
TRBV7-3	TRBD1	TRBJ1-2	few	TGTGCCAGCAGCTTTGACAGGGCAAATGGCTACACCTTC	CASSFDRANGYTF
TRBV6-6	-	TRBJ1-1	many	TGTGCCAGCAGTAATCAGGGTTCCCCTGAAGCTTTCTTT	CASSNQGSPEAFF
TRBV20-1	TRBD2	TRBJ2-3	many	TGCAGTGCTAGACTAGCGGGGCGCACAGATACGCAGTATTTT	CSARLAGRTDTQYF
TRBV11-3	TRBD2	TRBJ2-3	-	TGTGCCAGCAGCTTAGGGCTAGCGGACACCAGCACAGATACGCAGTATTTT	CASSLGLADTSTDTQYF
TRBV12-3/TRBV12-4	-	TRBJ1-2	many	TGTGCCAGCAGTGACGCCTTCGGCTACACCTTC	CASSDAFGYTF
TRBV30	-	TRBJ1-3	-	TGTGCCTGGAGTGTACTGAAAGCCTCTGGAAACACCATATATTTT	CAWSVLKASGNTIYF
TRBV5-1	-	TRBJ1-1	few	TGCGCCAGCAGCTTGTACGGTCCGAACACTGAAGCTTTCTTT	CASSLYGPNTEAFF
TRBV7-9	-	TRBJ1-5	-	TGTGCCAGCAGCTTAGGGTCCCTCTCAAATCAGCCCCAGCATTTT	CASSLGSLSNQPQHF
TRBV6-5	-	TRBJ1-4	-	TGTGCCAGCAGTTACCGGGGGGCAACTAATGAAAAACTGTTTTTT	CASSYRGATNEKLFF
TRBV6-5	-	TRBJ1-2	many	TGTGCCAGCAGTCCCGGGATCTCCTATGGCTACACCTTC	CASSPGISYGYTF
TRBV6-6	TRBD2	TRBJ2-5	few	TGTGCCAGCAGTACAGGGGTACTAGCGGGAGAGACCCAGTACTTC	CASSTGVLAGETQYF
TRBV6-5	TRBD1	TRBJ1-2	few	TGTGCCAGCAGTTACTCTGGACAGGGGTTTGGCTACACCTTC	CASSYSGQGFGYTF
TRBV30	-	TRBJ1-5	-	TGTGCCTGGAGTGTAACGCAGAATCAGCCCCAGCATTTT	CAWSVTQNQPQHF
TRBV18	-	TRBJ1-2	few	TGTGCCAGCTCCCATGGGGGAAACTATGGCTACACCTTC	CASSHGGNYGYTF